The present T cell receptor (beta chain) was sequenced within a study of cytomegalovirus exposure and HLA in healthy donors. Whole-study findings and limits: Cytomegalovirus association was listed for under 200 TCR beta chains. Later on, an analysis tied over 15,000 TCR beta sequences to HLA alleles at 0.05 false discovery rate.

Concerning this clone itself: What it recognizes is unknown.

In the PCR, 60 Vbeta and 13 Jbeta primers were used. TCRdb keeps only in-frame clones here, not all; method: immunoSEQ multiplex PCR. Of some 100,000 clones listed, more than 65% are singletons. The germline V gene encodes CDR1 SGDLS and CDR2 YYNGEE. J gave up 5 bases and V 3 bases, and 4 bases lay outside the gene matches. CDR3 length: 14 amino acids. This sequence originates from a woman in her fifties or sixties in good health and CMV-seropositive. The sequencing sample was made of PBMCs. V and J are TRBV9 and TRBJ1-5, with 8 bases aligning to TRBD1. The CDR3 is CASSADRVDQPQHF. The DNA for the CDR3 is TGTGCCAGCAGCGCGGACAGGGTCGATCAGCCCCAGCATTTT.